The 4 T cell receptor beta chains below all came from one sample that was sequenced in a study of cytomegalovirus exposure and HLA in healthy donors. PCR amplification relied on 60 Vbeta primers (plus 13 Jbeta primers). Sequencing used immunoSEQ multiplex PCR; TCRdb keeps in-frame clones, though not all of them. The data hold 150,000 to 180,000 clones, with around 75% observed a single time. Specimen: PBMCs. The receptors were sampled from a man younger than 45 in good health and CMV-seropositive.

V and J are TRBV18 and TRBJ1-5; D gene unclear. The CDR3 loop spans 12 amino acids. The V end was cut by 3 bases, the J end by 9 bases, with 9 bases between. Germline V lookup: CDR1 KGHSH, CDR2 LQKENI. CDR3 DNA sequence: TGTGCCAGCTCACCCGCCGAGGGGCCCCAGCATTTT. Residues: CASSPAEGPQHF.

V gene TRBV30 combines with J gene TRBJ2-3, with D tentatively TRBD1 (6 bases). Germline V lookup: CDR1 GTSNPN, CDR2 SVGIG (reference sequence). With 8 bases removed from V and 1 base from J, the gap between germline ends came to 19 bases. CDR3 length equals 15 residues. CDR3 nucleotides: TGTGCCGCACCCGGCAGGGGCGGGCGCACAGATACGCAGTATTTT. This translates into CAAPGRGGRTDTQYF.

The rearrangement uses TRBV6-5 and TRBJ1-1; D might be TRBD1 (5 bases). With 0 bases removed from V and 6 bases from J, the gap between germline ends came to 11 bases. The CDR3 is made up of 14 amino acids. The V gene's germline CDR1 is MNHEY and CDR2 SVGAGI. The CDR3 reads CASSYSTGGAEAFF. In DNA, the CDR3 is TGTGCCAGCAGTTACTCGACCGGGGGGGCTGAAGCTTTCTTT.

The chain has TRBV5-5 and TRBJ1-2, with D unclear. Germline CDR1 reads SGHKS; CDR2 reads YYEKEE (reference sequence). The CDR3 sequence is 15 residues long. V was clipped by 0 bases and J by 5 bases, with 14 bases between them. The CDR3 spells CASSLAEGSLYGYTF. The CDR3 bases are TGTGCCAGCAGCTTGGCCGAGGGATCTCTTTATGGCTACACCTTC.